This T cell receptor beta chain appears in the sequencing data of a study of ipilimumab plus nivolumab after autologous stem cell transplantation. The wider study: Typical patient got 5 ipilimumab doses and about eight nivolumab doses (median). Myeloma patients were high-risk transplant-naive or relapsed within 3 years of first autologous transplant.

Ipilimumab, 1 mg/kg, started 14 to 28 days after autologous transplant. Patients got 3 mg/kg IV nivolumab weeks 1, 4, 7, 10, then biweekly through week 26. The CDR3 extends over 14 amino acids. Trimming removed 4 bases from V and 6 bases from J, with 15 bases in between. Per germline, CDR1 SGHRS and CDR2 YFSETQ. Only in-frame clones appear in the TCRdb table, and some are missing; sequencing was by immunoSEQ multiplex PCR. The sample carries over 10,000 clones, more than 65% recorded once. The sequencing here drew on PBMCs, taken in a trial of ipilimumab plus nivolumab as post-transplant consolidation. The TCR originated in a male donor with multiple myeloma. The V call is TRBV5-1, the J call TRBJ2-3; no clear D. The CDR3 coding sequence is TGCGCCAGCAGCCCCGGTCAACTTGTTGATACGCAGTATTTT. This encodes CASSPGQLVDTQYF.